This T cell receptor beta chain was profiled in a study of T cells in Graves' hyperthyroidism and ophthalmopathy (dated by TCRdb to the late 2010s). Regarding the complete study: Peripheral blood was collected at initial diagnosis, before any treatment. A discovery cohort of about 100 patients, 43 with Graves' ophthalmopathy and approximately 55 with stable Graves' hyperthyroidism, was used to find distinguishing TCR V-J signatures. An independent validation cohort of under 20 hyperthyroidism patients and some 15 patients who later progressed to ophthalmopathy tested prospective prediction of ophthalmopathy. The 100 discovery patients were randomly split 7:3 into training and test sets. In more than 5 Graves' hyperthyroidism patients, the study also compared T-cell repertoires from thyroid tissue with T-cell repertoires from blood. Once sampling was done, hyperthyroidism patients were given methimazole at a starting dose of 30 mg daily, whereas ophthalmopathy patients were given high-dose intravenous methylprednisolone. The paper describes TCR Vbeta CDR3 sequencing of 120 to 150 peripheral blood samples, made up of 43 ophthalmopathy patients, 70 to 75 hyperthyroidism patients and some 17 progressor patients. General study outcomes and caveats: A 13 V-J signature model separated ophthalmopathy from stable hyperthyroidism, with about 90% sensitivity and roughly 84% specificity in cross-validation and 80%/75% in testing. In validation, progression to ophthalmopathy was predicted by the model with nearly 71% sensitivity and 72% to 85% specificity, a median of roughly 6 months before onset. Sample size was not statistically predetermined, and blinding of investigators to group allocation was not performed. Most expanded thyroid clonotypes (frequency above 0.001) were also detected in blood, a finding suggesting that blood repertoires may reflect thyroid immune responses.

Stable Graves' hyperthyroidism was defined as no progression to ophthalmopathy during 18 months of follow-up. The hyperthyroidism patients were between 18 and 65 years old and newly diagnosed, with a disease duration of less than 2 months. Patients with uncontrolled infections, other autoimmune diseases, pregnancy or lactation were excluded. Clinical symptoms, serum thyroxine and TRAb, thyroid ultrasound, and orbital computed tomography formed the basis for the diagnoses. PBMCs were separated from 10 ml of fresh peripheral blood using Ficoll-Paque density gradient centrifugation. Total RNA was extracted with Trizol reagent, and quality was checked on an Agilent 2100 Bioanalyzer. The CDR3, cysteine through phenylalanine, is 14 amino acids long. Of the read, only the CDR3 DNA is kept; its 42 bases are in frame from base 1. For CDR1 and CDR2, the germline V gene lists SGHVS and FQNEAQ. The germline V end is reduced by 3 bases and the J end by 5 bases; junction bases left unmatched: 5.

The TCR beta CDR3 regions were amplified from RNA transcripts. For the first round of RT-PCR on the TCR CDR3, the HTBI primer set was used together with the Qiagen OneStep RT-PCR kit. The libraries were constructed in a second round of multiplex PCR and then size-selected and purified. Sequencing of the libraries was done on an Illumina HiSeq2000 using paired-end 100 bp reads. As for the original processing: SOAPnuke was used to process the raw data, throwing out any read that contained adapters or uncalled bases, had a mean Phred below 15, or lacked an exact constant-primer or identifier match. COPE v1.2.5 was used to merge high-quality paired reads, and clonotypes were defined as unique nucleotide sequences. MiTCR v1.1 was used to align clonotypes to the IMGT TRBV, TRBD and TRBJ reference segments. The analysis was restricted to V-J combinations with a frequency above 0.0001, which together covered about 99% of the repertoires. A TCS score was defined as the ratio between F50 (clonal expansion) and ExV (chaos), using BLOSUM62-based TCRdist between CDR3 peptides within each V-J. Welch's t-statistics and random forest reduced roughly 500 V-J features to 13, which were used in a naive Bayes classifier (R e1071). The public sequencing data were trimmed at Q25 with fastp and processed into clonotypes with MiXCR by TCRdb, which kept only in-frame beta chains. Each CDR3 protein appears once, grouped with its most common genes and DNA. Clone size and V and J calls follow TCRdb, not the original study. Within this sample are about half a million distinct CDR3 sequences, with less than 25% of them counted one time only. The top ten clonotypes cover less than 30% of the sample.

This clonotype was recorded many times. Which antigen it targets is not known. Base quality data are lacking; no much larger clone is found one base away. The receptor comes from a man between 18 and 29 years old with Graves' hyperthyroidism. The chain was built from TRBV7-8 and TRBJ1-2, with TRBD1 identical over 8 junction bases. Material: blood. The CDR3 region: CASSFRGRIYGYTF. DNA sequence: TGTGCCAGCAGCTTCAGGGGGCGTATTTATGGCTACACCTTC.